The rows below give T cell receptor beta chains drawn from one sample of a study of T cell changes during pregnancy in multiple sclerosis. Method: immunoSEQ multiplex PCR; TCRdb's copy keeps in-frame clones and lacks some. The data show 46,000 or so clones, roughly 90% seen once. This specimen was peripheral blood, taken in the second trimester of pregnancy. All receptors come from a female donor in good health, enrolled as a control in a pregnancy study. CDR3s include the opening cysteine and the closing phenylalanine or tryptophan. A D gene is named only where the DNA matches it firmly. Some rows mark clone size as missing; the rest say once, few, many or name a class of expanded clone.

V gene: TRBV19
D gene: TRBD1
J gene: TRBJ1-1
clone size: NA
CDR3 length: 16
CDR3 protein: CASSMFGTGLGSEAFF
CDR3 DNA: TGTGCCAGTAGTATGTTTGGGACAGGGTTGGGCTCTGAAGCTTTCTTT

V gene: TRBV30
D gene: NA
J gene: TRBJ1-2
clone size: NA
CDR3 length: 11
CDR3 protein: CAWTGSYGYTF
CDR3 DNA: TGTGCCTGGACGGGGTCGTATGGCTACACCTTC

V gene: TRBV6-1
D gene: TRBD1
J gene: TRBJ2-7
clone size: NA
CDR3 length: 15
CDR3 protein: CASSEGQGFPYEQYF
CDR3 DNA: TGTGCCAGCAGTGAAGGACAGGGATTTCCCTACGAGCAGTACTTC

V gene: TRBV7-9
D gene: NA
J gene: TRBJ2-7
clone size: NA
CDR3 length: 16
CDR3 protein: CASSPRGGGSSYEQYF
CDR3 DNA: TGTGCCAGCAGCCCCAGGGGCGGGGGCAGCTCCTACGAGCAGTACTTC

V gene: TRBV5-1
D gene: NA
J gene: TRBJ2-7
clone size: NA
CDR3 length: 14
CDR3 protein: CASSLGGAVGEQYF
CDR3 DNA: TGCGCCAGCAGCTTGGGGGGAGCTGTTGGCGAGCAGTACTTC

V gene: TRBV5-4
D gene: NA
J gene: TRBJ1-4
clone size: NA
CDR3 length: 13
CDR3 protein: CASSFEFNEKLFF
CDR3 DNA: TGTGCCAGCAGCTTCGAGTTTAATGAAAAACTGTTTTTT

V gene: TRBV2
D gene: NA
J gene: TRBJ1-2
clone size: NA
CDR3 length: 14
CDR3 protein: CASNPSGGPYGYTF
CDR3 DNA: TGTGCCAGCAATCCTAGCGGCGGTCCCTATGGCTACACCTTC

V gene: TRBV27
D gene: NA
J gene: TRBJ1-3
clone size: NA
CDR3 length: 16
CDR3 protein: CASSRDSGFSGNTIYF
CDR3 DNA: TGTGCCAGCAGTCGAGACAGTGGTTTCTCTGGAAACACCATATATTTT

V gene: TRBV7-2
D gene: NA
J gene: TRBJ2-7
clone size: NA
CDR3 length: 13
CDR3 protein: CASSLRQGNEQYF
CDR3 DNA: TGTGCCAGCAGCTTACGGCAGGGGAACGAGCAGTACTTC

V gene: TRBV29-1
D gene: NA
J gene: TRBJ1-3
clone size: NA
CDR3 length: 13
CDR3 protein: CSVEREAGNTIYF
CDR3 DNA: TGCAGCGTTGAACGTGAGGCTGGAAACACCATATATTTT

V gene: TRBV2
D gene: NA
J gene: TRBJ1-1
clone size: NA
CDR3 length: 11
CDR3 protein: CASRDLEEAFF
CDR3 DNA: TGTGCCAGCAGGGACTTGGAGGAAGCTTTCTTT

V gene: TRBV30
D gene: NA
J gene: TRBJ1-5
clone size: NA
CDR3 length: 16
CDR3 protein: CAWSVGRQLSNQPQHF
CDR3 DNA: TGTGCCTGGAGTGTCGGGCGACAGCTCAGCAATCAGCCCCAGCATTTT

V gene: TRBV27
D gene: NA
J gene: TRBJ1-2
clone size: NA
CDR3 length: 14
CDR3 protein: CASGRQGGNYGYTF
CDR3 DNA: TGTGCCAGTGGGAGGCAGGGTGGGAACTATGGCTACACCTTC

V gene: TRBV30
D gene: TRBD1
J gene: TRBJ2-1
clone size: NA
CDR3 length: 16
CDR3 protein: CAWSVKVGTGQHEQFF
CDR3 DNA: TGTGCCTGGAGTGTAAAAGTTGGGACAGGGCAGCATGAGCAGTTCTTC

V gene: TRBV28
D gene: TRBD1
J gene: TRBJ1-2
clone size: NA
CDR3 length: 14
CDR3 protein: CASITQGAPRGYTF
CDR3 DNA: TGTGCCAGCATTACACAGGGGGCGCCTAGGGGCTACACCTTC

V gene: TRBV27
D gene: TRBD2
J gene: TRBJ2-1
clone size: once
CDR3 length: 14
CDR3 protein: CASSLGTSFNEQFF
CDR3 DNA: TGTGCCAGCAGTTTAGGGACTAGCTTCAATGAGCAGTTCTTC

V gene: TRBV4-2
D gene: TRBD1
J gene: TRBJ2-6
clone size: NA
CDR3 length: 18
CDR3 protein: CASSRSTGGAPGANVLTF
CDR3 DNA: TGTGCCAGCAGCCGATCAACAGGGGGCGCACCCGGGGCCAACGTCCTGACTTTC

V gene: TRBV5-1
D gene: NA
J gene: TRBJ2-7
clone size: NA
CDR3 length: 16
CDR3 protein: CASSRDGTGFSYEQYF
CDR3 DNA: TGCGCCAGCAGCCGAGATGGAACAGGGTTCAGCTACGAGCAGTACTTC

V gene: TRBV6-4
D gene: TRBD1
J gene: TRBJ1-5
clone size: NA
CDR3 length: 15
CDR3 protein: CASSPTGGVNQPQHF
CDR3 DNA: TGTGCCAGCAGTCCGACAGGGGGCGTCAATCAGCCCCAGCATTTT

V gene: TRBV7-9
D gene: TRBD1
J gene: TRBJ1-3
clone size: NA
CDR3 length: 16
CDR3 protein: CASSDRATFSGNTIYF
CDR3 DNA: TGTGCCAGCAGTGACAGGGCAACTTTCTCTGGAAACACCATATATTTT